The present T cell receptor (beta chain) was sequenced within a study of brain T cells in children with intractable seizures. Study-wide results and limits: Clones missing pre-surgery may reflect undersampling of that blood sample.

Clones were sequenced by immunoSEQ multiplex PCR, and TCRdb holds only the in-frame ones, with some missing. The profile shows a few hundred thousand clones, about 93% of them singletons. Noted time point: blood from clinic visit 5 months post-surgery; TSC patient then seizure free. Only cases whose brain tissue showed the highest T cell transcript signatures were sequenced. Patients received at least one anti-epileptic drug before surgery. To note about this clone: Antigen: not known.

Trimming took 1 base from V and 0 from J, leaving 13 bases between them. This CDR3 has 17 residues. CDR1 MGHRA and CDR2 YSYEKL come from the germline V gene. This sequence was found in a boy younger than two with tuberous sclerosis and intractable seizures. This rearrangement joins TRBV4-1 to TRBJ2-1, with D perhaps TRBD2 (6 bases). The source material was peripheral blood, sampled less than 6 months after surgery. The DNA of the CDR3 is TGCGCCAGCAGCCAAGCCGTTAGCGGAACCTCCTACAATGAGCAGTTCTTC. Its translation is CASSQAVSGTSYNEQFF.